This T cell receptor (beta chain) was identified during a study of blood T cell repertoires in COVID-19. Across the study: Whether acute or convalescent, the COVID-19 samples came from the United States, Italy and Spain.

As originally analysed: How many nucleated cells were present was estimated from reference gene primer amplification. Using immunoSEQ multiplex PCR, the repertoire was profiled, and TCRdb retains in-frame clones only, with some absent. V, J and clone size derive from that table, while D and trimming were established from the DNA sequence. The sample has 15,000 or so clones, 80% to 90% seen once; the top ten hold around 30%. The CDR3 runs 16 residues. V trimming: 1 base; J trimming: 2 bases; junction bases outside the gene matches: 4. Germline CDR1 reads SEHNR; CDR2 reads FQNEAQ (reference sequence). The sequencing sample was made of peripheral blood. The sequence came from a human donor in a cohort sampled during active COVID-19. The chain links TRBV7-9 to TRBJ2-3, with TRBD1 matching over 9 bases. The CDR3 nucleotides are TGTGCCAGCAGCTTAGGGACAGGGGAACTCACAGATACGCAGTATTTT. It is translated as CASSLGTGELTDTQYF.